The 14 T cell receptor beta chains in this list originate from one sample, sequenced in a study of blood T cell repertoires in COVID-19. The protocol was immunoSEQ multiplex PCR, while the TCRdb copy is restricted to in-frame clones and leaves out a portion. This table holds some 100,000 clones, 80% to 95% found once. Sequencing was performed on peripheral blood. These receptors came from a woman aged 55-75 years with active COVID-19.

The chain joins TRBV3-1 (or the pseudogene TRBV3-2) to TRBJ1-2, with TRBD1 matching over 7 bases. Germline values: CDR1 LGHDT, CDR2 YNNKEL (reference sequence). The CDR3 is 15 residues long. The junction had 4 bases not matched to a gene; V was cut back by 3 bases and J by 0 bases. CDR3 protein: CASSHSDRSNYGYTF. The CDR3, as DNA: TGTGCCAGCAGCCACTCGGACAGGTCTAACTATGGCTACACCTTC.

This clone was picked up one time. The chain carries TRBV7-2 and TRBJ1-6; D ambiguous. The CDR3 loop spans 14 amino acids. The ends were cut back, 0 bases at V and 9 bases at J, with 9 bases in the middle. Germline V lookup: CDR1 SGHTA, CDR2 FQGNSA. CDR3 residues: CASSLAQQFSPLHF. Written as DNA, the CDR3 is TGTGCCAGCAGCTTAGCACAGCAGTTTTCACCCCTCCACTTT.

This clone came up once. The rearrangement uses TRBV19 and TRBJ1-5, with D possibly TRBD1 on 6 matching bases. The CDR3 is 13 amino acids. CDR1 and CDR2 (germline): LNHDA, SQIVND (reference sequence). V gave up 2 bases and J gave up 11 bases, with 13 bases separating them. In DNA, the CDR3 is TGTGCCAGTAGTATAAACCGGGACACGTCCCAGCATTTT. As protein: CASSINRDTSQHF.

The V and J genes are TRBV9 and TRBJ2-1, with 13 bases that match TRBD2. J lost 8 bases, V lost 4 bases, and 9 bases had no gene match. Germline V CDR1 and CDR2: SGDLS, YYNGEE. The CDR3 length is 16 residues. The CDR3 here is CASSNQLAGGSDEQFF. The DNA for the CDR3 is TGTGCCAGCAGCAATCAACTAGCGGGGGGGTCCGATGAGCAGTTCTTC.

The V and J genes are TRBV19 and TRBJ1-4; D not resolved. The V end lost 3 bases, the J end lost 5 bases, and 7 bases lay between the germline ends. Germline V gene lookup returns CDR1 LNHDA and CDR2 SQIVND (reference sequence). The CDR3 runs to 13 residues. The CDR3 spells CASSMGRNEKLFF. The CDR3 coding sequence is TGTGCCAGTAGTATGGGCCGGAATGAAAAACTGTTTTTT.

V and J are TRBV6-1 and TRBJ1-2; D is possibly TRBD1 (6 bases). CDR3 length: 14 amino acids. V lost 2 bases and J 8 bases, leaving 15 bases between the germline ends. The germline gives CDR1 MNHNS, CDR2 SASEGT. The CDR3 DNA sequence: TGTGCCAGCAGTGAATCGGGACAACTGAGCGGCTACACCTTC. Translated: CASSESGQLSGYTF.

The CDR3 sequence: CASRLGGRADTQYF. CDR3 DNA sequence: TGTGCCAGCAGGCTAGGAGGGAGAGCCGATACGCAGTATTTT. The genes are TRBV14 and TRBJ2-3, with a weak D call TRBD2 (6 bases). Looked up from germline, CDR1 is SGHDN and CDR2 is FVKESK. V was clipped by 6 bases and J by 6 bases, with 16 bases between them. The CDR3 is made up of 14 amino acids.

This chain links TRBV7-8 with TRBJ2-5; the D is unclear. Germline values: CDR1 SGHVS, CDR2 FQNEAQ. CDR3 size: 12 residues. Trimming took off 0 bases at V and 7 bases at J, with 6 bases between the two ends. The CDR3 reads CASSLASGTQYF. In nucleotides, the CDR3 is TGTGCCAGCAGCTTAGCGTCGGGGACCCAGTACTTC.

Note on this clone: The junction and the germline gene differ at one end; a read error may be behind it. This chain joins TRBV7-2 and TRBJ1-1; D gene ambiguous. The germline CDR1 and CDR2 sequences are SGHTA and FQGNSA. This CDR3 comprises 13 residues. The CDR3, as DNA: TGTGCCAGCAGGTCGGGTCTGAACGCTGAAGCTTTCTTT. The encoded protein is CASRSGLNAEAFF.

This chain joins TRBV7-8 and TRBJ2-1, with 8 bases fitting TRBD1. Per germline, CDR1 SGHVS and CDR2 FQNEAQ. The CDR3 loop spans 17 amino acids. V dropped 5 bases and J dropped 1; count of bases not matched to a gene: 10. The DNA of the CDR3 is TGTGCCAGCAGCCACGATCTGGGACAGGTTTCCTACAATGAGCAGTTCTTC. Its protein product is CASSHDLGQVSYNEQFF.

The rearrangement uses TRBV28 and TRBJ2-1; the match to TRBD2 covers 8 bases. CDR1 is MDHEN and CDR2 is SYDVKM in the germline V gene. The V gene end was trimmed by 4 bases and the J gene end by 6 bases; junction bases not matched to a gene: 8. CDR3 length: 15 amino acids. The CDR3 DNA follows: TGTGCCAGCAGTTCGATGGGACTAGGGGCCAATGAGCAGTTCTTC. Translating gives CASSSMGLGANEQFF.

The chain is built from TRBV12-3 or TRBV12-4 and TRBJ1-3; D unresolved. This CDR3 is built from 13 residues. V lost 8 bases and J 0 bases, leaving 8 bases between the germline ends. CDR3 sequence (DNA): TGTGCCAGCTCTGTTTTCTCTGGAAACACCATATATTTT. This translates into CASSVFSGNTIYF.

In this sample, this clone turned up once. This chain connects TRBV12-5 to TRBJ1-2, with D hard to call. This CDR3 is built from 13 residues. Germline CDR1 LGHNT, CDR2 FRNRAP. The ends were cut back, 0 bases at V and 6 bases at J, with 8 bases in the middle. CDR3 residues: CASGLVQFHGYTF. The CDR3 coding sequence is TGTGCTAGTGGTTTGGTACAGTTTCATGGCTACACCTTC. Drawing the rest from reference TRBV12-5 and TRBJ1-2, the complete variable domain is DARVTQTPRHKVTEMGQEVTMRCQPILGHNTVFWYRQTMMQGLELLAYFRNRAPLDDSGMPKDRFSAEMPDATLATLKIQPSEPRDSAVYFCASGLVQFHGYTFGSGTRLTVV.

This chain joins TRBV11-2 and TRBJ2-3; 8 bases line up with TRBD2. The CDR3 totals 15 residues. With 5 bases clipped from V and 5 bases from J, the junction kept 9 bases outside the gene matches. The V gene's germline CDR1 is SGHAT and CDR2 FQNNGV. The CDR3 protein is CASSESGGPGDTQYF. The DNA of the CDR3 is TGTGCCAGCAGCGAGTCGGGAGGGCCGGGAGATACGCAGTATTTT. Complete variable domain (other parts from reference TRBV11-2 and TRBJ2-3): EAGVAQSPRYKIIEKRQSVAFWCNPISGHATLYWYQQILGQGPKLLIQFQNNGVVDDSQLPKDRFSAERLKGVDSTLKIQPAKLEDSAVYLCASSESGGPGDTQYFGPGTRLTVL.